This passage covers 26 T cell receptor beta chains from one sample sequenced in a study of CD8 T cells in ankylosing spondylitis (dated by TCRdb to the late 2010s). Libraries were made using 5' RACE. The sequencing machine was an Illumina HiSeq 2500. TCRdb reprocessing: public reads trimmed at Q25 with fastp, clones called with MiXCR, in-frame beta chains kept. All rows with the same CDR3 protein become a single entry with the most common DNA and genes. This sample gives hundreds of thousands of distinct CDR3 sequences in total; roughly 26% of them show up just once. The ten largest make up about 0.9% of the sample. Overall study results and their limits: A TCR beta motif of roughly 8 highly homologous amino acid variants appeared characteristic of blood from ankylosing spondylitis patients.

No cognate antigen is known for these TCRs. The sample taken for sequencing was blood, either unsorted or a sorted T cell fraction (not recorded which). The source is a male donor with ankylosing spondylitis.

In nucleotides, the CDR3 is TGTGCCAGCAGCTTAGTAGCGGGAAGGCAAAAGACCCAGTACTTC. It translates to CASSLVAGRQKTQYF. The V gene is TRBV11-2, the J gene TRBJ2-5; TRBD2 agrees at 8 bases. The CDR3 totals 15 residues. V dropped 1 base and J dropped 6; count of bases not matched to a gene: 7. Looked up from germline, CDR1 is SGHAT and CDR2 is FQNNGV.

This clonotype was counted between two and nine times. The chain uses TRBV5-5 and TRBJ2-7, with 8 bases lining up with TRBD1. There are 16 residues in the CDR3. The germline V gene encodes CDR1 SGHKS and CDR2 YYEKEE (reference sequence). The V and J ends lost 3 bases and 5 bases, in that order; junction bases with no gene match: 13. The chain's CDR3 is CASSSPGAGGFHEQYF. CDR3 nucleotides: TGTGCCAGCAGCTCCCCTGGGGCAGGGGGCTTCCACGAGCAGTACTTC.

The chain is built from TRBV6-2 or TRBV6-3 and TRBJ2-5; the D is unclear. V was clipped by 7 bases and J by 2 bases, with 11 bases between them. CDR1 MNHEY and CDR2 SVGEGT come from the germline V gene. This CDR3 contains 13 residues. DNA for the CDR3: TGTGCCAGCACGATCCGGGTGCAAGAGACCCAGTACTTC. As protein: CASTIRVQETQYF.

The chain recombines TRBV20-1 with TRBJ2-1; possibly TRBD1 for D (5 bases). The CDR3 extends over 13 amino acids. Germline CDR1 DFQATT, CDR2 SNEGSKA (reference sequence). Trimming removed 5 bases from V and 0 bases from J, with 8 bases in between. The CDR3 DNA reads TGCAGTGCTCCTAGGGGCTCCTACAATGAGCAGTTCTTC. Protein sequence: CSAPRGSYNEQFF.

This clonotype was seen only once. DNA of the CDR3: TGCGCCAGCAGTCTAGGACAGTCGGCCACAGATACGCAGTATTTT. Translated, it gives CASSLGQSATDTQYF. This rearrangement joins TRBV23-1 to TRBJ2-3; a possible D gene is TRBD1 (6 bases). TRBV23-1 is placed among ORFs of uncertain function. The length of the CDR3 is 15 residues. Trimming removed 4 bases at V and 2 bases at J, with 13 bases between.

J is TRBJ1-1 and V is TRBV29-1; possibly TRBD1 for D (5 bases). The CDR3 consists of 14 residues. The germline V gene has CDR1 SQVTM and CDR2 ANQGSEA. Trimming took off 4 bases at V and 0 bases at J, with 12 bases between the two ends. The CDR3 DNA sequence: TGCAGCGTTGTTGGGACGACTATGAACACTGAAGCTTTCTTT. This gives the protein CSVVGTTMNTEAFF.

This clonotype has only a few counts. The chain carries TRBV12-3 or TRBV12-4 and TRBJ1-5; TRBD1 is a possible D gene (5 bases). This CDR3 has 14 residues. V shed 6 bases and J shed 5 bases, with 14 bases lying between them. The CDR3 region has the DNA TGTGCCAGCAGGGGCCCAGGGCGCGATCAGCCCCAGCATTTT. Its translation is CASRGPGRDQPQHF.

This chain uses TRBV12-3 or TRBV12-4 with TRBJ1-1, with D uncertain. V was shortened by 4 bases and J by 1 base, with 16 bases between the two germline ends. This CDR3 spans 16 amino acids. The CDR3 DNA reads TGTGCCAGCAGTTCGCGGACCTCCCGAAGGAACACTGAAGCTTTCTTT. Translated, it gives CASSSRTSRRNTEAFF.

This clonotype occurred many times. The chain uses TRBV7-9 and TRBJ2-7, with D possibly being TRBD1 or TRBD2 (5 bases each). The CDR3 runs 15 residues. The germline V and J ends were trimmed by 3 bases and 0 bases, with 12 bases remaining between them. CDR1 SEHNR and CDR2 FQNEAQ come from the germline V gene (reference sequence). CDR3 nucleotide sequence: TGTGCCAGCAGCTTGGGACCCCCGAGCTCCTACGAGCAGTACTTC. Protein product: CASSLGPPSSYEQYF.

This clonotype was seen a few times. This chain joins TRBV5-1 and TRBJ2-2, with no clear D. Per germline, CDR1 SGHRS and CDR2 YFSETQ. The CDR3 contains 13 residues. The V and J ends lost 1 base and 7 bases respectively, with 8 bases between them. CDR3 nucleotides: TGCGCCAGCAGCTTGAATCGGATCGGGGAGCTGTTTTTT. Its protein is CASSLNRIGELFF.

This clonotype was picked up a small number of times. V and J are TRBV29-1 and TRBJ1-4, with D unresolved. With 6 bases removed from V and 4 bases from J, the gap between germline ends came to 15 bases. The germline V gene encodes CDR1 SQVTM and CDR2 ANQGSEA. CDR3 length equals 14 residues. The DNA of the CDR3 is TGCAGCGTGACCCTCAGCGGGGTTAATGAAAAACTGTTTTTT. Translation gives CSVTLSGVNEKLFF. The whole variable domain, filled in from reference TRBV29-1 and TRBJ1-4, reads SAVISQKPSRDICQRGTSLTIQCQVDSQVTMMFWYRQQPGQSLTLIATANQGSEATYESGFVIDKFPISRPNLTFSTLTVSNMSPEDSSIYLCSVTLSGVNEKLFFGSGTQLSVL.

The CDR3 DNA follows: TGCAGTGCTAGAGTCCTAGCGGGGACAGATACGCAGTATTTT. Residues: CSARVLAGTDTQYF. This rearrangement joins TRBV20-1 to TRBJ2-3, with 9 bases lining up with TRBD2. This CDR3 contains 14 residues. Germline CDR1 is DFQATT and CDR2 is SNEGSKA (reference sequence). With 1 base clipped from V and 3 bases from J, the junction kept 2 bases outside the gene matches.

The V gene is TRBV6-5, the J gene TRBJ1-4; 11 nucleotides align to TRBD1. The CDR3 consists of 15 residues. V dropped 2 bases and J dropped 7; count of bases not matched to a gene: 3. In germline, CDR1 is MNHEY, CDR2 SVGAGI. This CDR3 reads CASSYTGTGGEKLFF. The CDR3, as DNA: TGTGCCAGCAGTTACACCGGGACAGGGGGTGAAAAACTGTTTTTT.

Only a few counts were recorded for this clonotype. The V gene is TRBV18, the J gene TRBJ2-1; D remains unclear. There are 13 residues in the CDR3. The V gene's germline CDR1 is KGHSH and CDR2 LQKENI. V lost 3 bases and J 5 bases, leaving 8 bases between the germline ends. CDR3 amino acids: CASSPGPDNEQFF. The DNA of the CDR3 is TGTGCCAGCTCACCTGGGCCTGACAATGAGCAGTTCTTC.

The chain joins TRBV30 to TRBJ2-1; 10 bases map to TRBD1. V shed 5 bases, J shed 7 bases, and the junction held 2 bases outside the gene matches. The CDR3 has 12 residues. Germline CDR1 and CDR2: GTSNPN and SVGIG (reference sequence). This CDR3 is CAWDRGQNEQFF. The CDR3 DNA follows: TGTGCCTGGGACAGGGGGCAGAATGAGCAGTTCTTC.

The J gene is TRBJ1-1, the V gene TRBV10-2; the D gene is possibly TRBD1 (5 bases). V was shortened by 3 bases and J by 7 bases, with 12 bases between the two germline ends. CDR1 WSHSY and CDR2 SAAADI come from the germline V gene. The CDR3 is made up of 13 amino acids. The CDR3 reads CASSEPGGYEAFF. The CDR3 bases are TGCGCCAGCAGTGAACCCGGGGGGTATGAAGCTTTCTTT.

Only a few counts were recorded for this clonotype. This chain uses TRBV6-5 with TRBJ1-6; the D gene is possibly TRBD1 (6 bases). Between the trimmed V and J ends, which lost 5 bases and 7 bases, there was a span of 12 bases. Per the germline V gene, CDR1 is MNHEY and CDR2 is SVGAGI. The length of the CDR3 is 14 residues. The CDR3 loop is CASSNREGNSPLHF. As DNA, the CDR3 is TGTGCCAGCAGTAACAGGGAGGGGAATTCACCCCTCCACTTT.

The rearrangement joins TRBV6-1 to TRBJ2-1; the D is unclear. This CDR3 has 16 amino acids. Trimming took off 4 bases at V and 8 bases at J, with 21 bases between the two ends. The germline CDR1 and CDR2 sequences are MNHNS and SASEGT. This CDR3 is CASSGLGKRPFDEQFF. Here the CDR3 DNA reads TGTGCCAGCAGTGGGCTGGGTAAGCGACCCTTTGATGAGCAGTTCTTC.

V usage is TRBV15 and J usage is TRBJ2-2; D uncertain. The CDR3 is 16 residues long. Germline V gene data show CDR1 as LNHNV and CDR2 as YYDKDF (reference sequence). V was trimmed by 0 bases and J by 0 bases, leaving 8 bases between them. The CDR3 loop reads CATSRDILPNTGELFF. CDR3 nucleotides: TGTGCCACCAGCAGAGATATACTCCCGAACACCGGGGAGCTGTTTTTT.

This clonotype occurred a few times. V and J are TRBV12-3 or TRBV12-4 and TRBJ1-1, with D uncertain. The V end lost 3 bases, the J end lost 4 bases, and 18 bases lay between the germline ends. CDR3 length: 16 amino acids. The CDR3: CASSFRLVNRATEAFF. CDR3 coding DNA: TGTGCCAGCAGTTTTAGGCTGGTCAACCGGGCCACTGAAGCTTTCTTT.

This clonotype appeared a few times. The chain is built from TRBV24-1 and TRBJ1-5, with D perhaps matching TRBD1 (5 bases). V was clipped by 4 bases and J by 7 bases, with 19 bases between them. Germline assignment: CDR1 KGHDR and CDR2 SFDVKD. This CDR3 is built from 16 residues. The CDR3 sequence is CATSDTGGGLGQPQHF. CDR3 DNA: TGTGCCACCAGTGACACTGGGGGGGGTCTTGGGCAGCCCCAGCATTTT.

The V and J genes are TRBV20-1 and TRBJ2-1, with 7 nucleotides matching TRBD2. The CDR3 runs to 15 residues. The V gene end was trimmed by 1 base and the J gene end by 7 bases; junction bases not matched to a gene: 10. Germline loops: CDR1 DFQATT, CDR2 SNEGSKA (reference sequence). Here the CDR3 DNA reads TGCAGTGCTAGAGTAGGAGCGGGGCCAGGGAATGAGCAGTTCTTC. Its protein is CSARVGAGPGNEQFF.

V gene TRBV7-9 combines with J gene TRBJ1-2; D is unclear. The V end lost 1 base, the J end lost 3 bases, and 9 bases lay between the germline ends. The CDR3 consists of 14 residues. The germline V gene has CDR1 SEHNR and CDR2 FQNEAQ (reference sequence). The CDR3 nucleotides read TGTGCCAGCAGCTTAGGGAGATCAGACTATGGCTACACCTTC. Its protein is CASSLGRSDYGYTF. Variable domain in full (rest from reference TRBV7-9 and TRBJ1-2): DTGVSQNPRHKITKRGQNVTFRCDPISEHNRLYWYRQTLGQGPEFLTYFQNEAQLEKSRLLSDRFSAERPKGSFSTLEIQRTEQGDSAMYLCASSLGRSDYGYTFGSGTRLTVV.

This chain connects TRBV29-1 to TRBJ2-3, with 12 bases fitting TRBD2. V trimming: 6 bases; J trimming: 0 bases; junction bases outside the gene matches: 7. This CDR3 comprises 16 residues. Germline V CDR1 and CDR2: SQVTM, ANQGSEA. CDR3 sequence reads: CSVLKLAGGSTDTQYF. The DNA for the CDR3 is TGCAGCGTCTTGAAACTAGCGGGAGGCAGCACAGATACGCAGTATTTT.

In this sample, this clonotype turned up many times. The rearrangement joins TRBV3-1 to TRBJ1-6; no firm D call. Trimming removed 4 bases from V and 9 bases from J, with 19 bases in between. The CDR3 length is 16 residues. CDR1 and CDR2 from the germline V gene are LGHDT and YNNKEL (reference sequence). CDR3 nucleotide sequence: TGTGCCAGCAGCCCCACCGACATTTCTGGAGCTTCACCCCTCCACTTT. It yields the protein CASSPTDISGASPLHF.

This clonotype has more than one count but fewer than ten. This rearrangement joins TRBV7-2 to TRBJ1-1; D remains ambiguous. Germline V gene sequence: CDR1 SGHTA, CDR2 FQGNSA. V lost 4 bases, J lost 1 base, and 13 bases lay in between. CDR3 length equals 15 residues. The CDR3 DNA reads TGTGCCAGCAGCTCACGGACGGGGAAGAACACTGAAGCTTTCTTT. This sequence encodes CASSSRTGKNTEAFF.